Shown below are 22 T cell receptor beta chains from a single sample sequenced in a study of shared clonotypes between healthy human individuals. Sequencing used immunoSEQ multiplex PCR; TCRdb keeps in-frame clones, though not all of them. The table records some 2.1 million clones, 85% to 95% of them present only once. The naive CD8 fraction comprised CD45RO-negative cells positively selected for CCR7 and excluded terminally differentiated effector memory CD45RA+ cells. Sequenced material: naive CD8+ T cells sorted from blood. The receptors here all came from a man aged 18 to 29 in good health.

This clone was seen more than once but under ten times. The gene calls are TRBV10-3 and TRBJ1-5; 8 bases line up with TRBD1. Trimming at V came to 3 bases and at J to 4 bases, leaving 5 bases not matched to a gene. The CDR3 totals 15 residues. The V gene's germline CDR1 is ENHRY and CDR2 SYGVKD. CDR3 sequence reads: CAISDTGGGNQPQHF. The CDR3, as DNA: TGTGCCATCAGTGATACAGGGGGAGGAAATCAGCCCCAGCATTTT.

The gene calls are TRBV9 and TRBJ2-2; 7 bases are a match to TRBD1. The CDR3 is 16 amino acids. V gave up 4 bases and J gave up 4 bases; unmatched junction bases: 10. CDR1 and CDR2 (germline): SGDLS, YYNGEE. CDR3 loop: CASSPKRQGGTGELFF. CDR3 in DNA: TGTGCCAGCAGCCCCAAGAGACAGGGTGGCACCGGGGAGCTGTTTTTT.

The chain is built from TRBV11-2 and TRBJ2-7, with D uncertain. This CDR3 is built from 13 residues. Germline V gene data show CDR1 as SGHAT and CDR2 as FQNNGV. The ends were cut back, 7 bases at V and 4 bases at J, with 14 bases in the middle. The CDR3 sequence is CASTLGPTYEQYF. The CDR3 DNA sequence: TGTGCCAGCACCCTAGGACCGACGTACGAGCAGTACTTC.

The rearrangement joins TRBV5-4 to TRBJ2-7; 12 nucleotides line up with TRBD1. The CDR3 is 16 residues long. Per the germline V gene, CDR1 is SGHNT and CDR2 is YYREEE (reference sequence). Losses at the gene ends were 7 bases for V and 0 bases for J; bases not matched to a gene: 8. CDR3 protein: CASWDRGRRSSYEQYF. DNA of the CDR3: TGTGCCAGCTGGGACAGGGGGCGCCGTAGCTCCTACGAGCAGTACTTC.

The chain carries TRBV7-9 and TRBJ2-1; 7 bases agree with TRBD1. CDR1 and CDR2 from the germline V gene are SEHNR and FQNEAQ (reference sequence). CDR3 length equals 16 residues. V trimming: 1 base; J trimming: 8 bases; junction bases outside the gene matches: 11. This CDR3 is CASSLEWSEGADEQFF. In DNA, the CDR3 is TGTGCCAGCAGCTTAGAATGGTCTGAGGGGGCAGATGAGCAGTTCTTC.

The gene calls are TRBV4-3 and TRBJ1-2; 7 bases map to TRBD1. With V trimmed by 0 bases and J by 4 bases, 14 bases remained unmatched. Looked up from germline, CDR1 is LGHNA and CDR2 is YSLEER. CDR3 size: 18 residues. The chain's CDR3 is CASSQDQGGETLTYGYTF. CDR3 DNA sequence: TGCGCCAGCAGCCAAGATCAGGGGGGTGAGACATTAACCTATGGCTACACCTTC.

The CDR3 DNA reads TGTGCCAGCAGGGAGGGTTGGACTAGCGAAGGTGAGCAGTTCTTC. It translates to CASREGWTSEGEQFF. The V and J genes are TRBV2 and TRBJ2-1, with 9 bases fitting TRBD2. The CDR3 spans 15 residues. Germline trimming cut 6 bases from V and 9 bases from J; bases unmatched to any gene: 12. From germline, CDR1 is SNHLY and CDR2 FYNNEI.

This rearrangement joins TRBV10-2 to TRBJ1-1, with 7 bases that match TRBD1. Germline CDR1 and CDR2: WSHSY and SAAADI. This CDR3 comprises 13 residues. Trimming removed 4 bases from V and 6 bases from J; junction bases left unmatched: 5. This chain's CDR3 is CASSVRGQAEAFF. Here the CDR3 DNA reads TGCGCCAGCAGTGTGAGGGGGCAGGCTGAAGCTTTCTTT.

V and J are TRBV5-6 and TRBJ2-1; 7 bases match TRBD2. The CDR3 contains 14 residues. The ends lost 3 bases at V and 5 bases at J; junction bases unmatched: 5. The germline gives CDR1 SGHDT, CDR2 YYEEEE. The CDR3 DNA sequence: TGTGCCAGCAGCTACGCAACTAGCGACAATGAGCAGTTCTTC. It encodes CASSYATSDNEQFF.

The rearrangement uses TRBV7-9 and TRBJ2-3, with D possibly called TRBD1 or TRBD2 (6 bases each). Germline V gives CDR1 SEHNR, CDR2 FQNEAQ (reference sequence). CDR3 length: 16 amino acids. V dropped 5 bases and J dropped 1 base, with 16 bases sitting between them. The CDR3 DNA sequence: TGTGCCAGCAGCAGAGGGGGGCTGGGAGGCACAGATACGCAGTATTTT. Translated: CASSRGGLGGTDTQYF.

The chain uses TRBV11-2 and TRBJ2-2; 7 nucleotides match TRBD2. This CDR3 is 13 amino acids long. V trimming: 4 bases; J trimming: 6 bases; junction bases outside the gene matches: 2. Germline-derived CDR1 and CDR2 are SGHAT and FQNNGV. Written as DNA, the CDR3 is TGTGCCAGCAGCTGGGAGGGACCCGGGGAGCTGTTTTTT. Residues: CASSWEGPGELFF.

V is TRBV27 and J is TRBJ2-7, with 9 bases identical to TRBD1. This CDR3 has 14 amino acids. J lost 1 base, V lost 6 bases, and 4 bases had no gene match. From germline, CDR1 is MNHEY and CDR2 SMNVEV (reference sequence). The CDR3 nucleotides are TGTGCCAGCAGACTGGGACAGGGATCCTACGAGCAGTACTTC. Its protein is CASRLGQGSYEQYF.

The chain employs TRBV4-2 and TRBJ1-4, with 8 bases lining up with TRBD1. The V gene's germline CDR1 is LGHNA and CDR2 YNFKEQ. With V trimmed by 2 bases and J by 4 bases, 9 bases remained unmatched. This CDR3 is built from 17 residues. The CDR3 nucleotides read TGTGCCAGCAGCCAAAACTCAGGGGGCTCAGATAATGAAAAACTGTTTTTT. Protein product: CASSQNSGGSDNEKLFF.

The V call is TRBV5-1, the J call TRBJ1-5; TRBD1 matches at 7 bases. Unmatched junction bases numbered 3, after V lost 4 bases and J lost 2 bases. The germline CDR1 and CDR2 sequences are SGHRS and YFSETQ. This CDR3 has 14 residues. In DNA form, the CDR3 reads TGCGCCAGCAGCACAGGGGCTGGCAATCAGCCCCAGCATTTT. The encoded protein is CASSTGAGNQPQHF.

This clone was counted a single time. Other DNA sequences from this sample encode an identical CDR3 as well. The gene calls are TRBV13 and TRBJ1-2; maybe TRBD1 (6 bases). V dropped 3 bases and J dropped 5 bases, with 10 bases sitting between them. This CDR3 is 13 amino acids long. Germline values: CDR1 PRHDT, CDR2 FYEKMQ (reference sequence). This CDR3 reads CASSLDRGYGYTF. CDR3 coding DNA: TGTGCCAGCAGCTTGGACAGAGGATATGGCTACACCTTC.

The rearrangement joins TRBV6-6 to TRBJ1-1; 9 nucleotides agree with TRBD1. The V gene's germline CDR1 is MNHNY and CDR2 SVGAGI (reference sequence). With 7 bases clipped from V and 5 bases from J, the junction kept 14 bases outside the gene matches. This CDR3 is 16 amino acids long. CDR3 coding DNA: TGTGCCAGCATTCCGGACAGGGGAGGAGGATGGACTGAAGCTTTCTTT. It yields the protein CASIPDRGGGWTEAFF.

The rearrangement joins TRBV9 to TRBJ2-6, with D perhaps matching TRBD2 (5 bases). Germline CDR1 is SGDLS and CDR2 is YYNGEE. Trimming took 3 bases from V and 6 from J, leaving 10 bases between them. There are 14 residues in the CDR3. CDR3 sequence: CASSASGLANVLTF. The CDR3 DNA reads TGTGCCAGCAGCGCCAGCGGACTGGCCAACGTCCTGACTTTC.

Here the CDR3 DNA reads TGTGCCAGCAGCGACGGACAGGGGATAAATTCACCCCTCCACTTT. It translates to CASSDGQGINSPLHF. This sequence joins TRBV5-5 and TRBJ1-6; 9 nucleotides align to TRBD1. The CDR3 contains 15 residues. Germline V gene sequence: CDR1 SGHKS, CDR2 YYEKEE (reference sequence). V was clipped by 4 bases and J by 7 bases; unmatched bases: 6.

The chain joins TRBV28 to TRBJ2-3; no firm D call. The V end lost 2 bases, the J end lost 0 bases, and 15 bases lay between the germline ends. This CDR3 contains 17 residues. Germline CDR1 and CDR2: MDHEN and SYDVKM. The CDR3 DNA reads as TGTGCCAGCAGTTTAAACCCTAGAGAAACTAGCACAGATACGCAGTATTTT. Residues: CASSLNPRETSTDTQYF.

About this clone: In the same sample, other DNA sequences code for this CDR3. The rearrangement links TRBV5-6 to TRBJ2-7; TRBD2 might be the D (6 bases). This CDR3 is built from 14 residues. V was trimmed by 2 bases and J by 2 bases, leaving 11 bases between them. Germline V lookup: CDR1 SGHDT, CDR2 YYEEEE. CDR3 nucleotide sequence: TGTGCCAGCAGCTTCTCCGGAGGGCCCTACGAGCAGTACTTC. This codes for CASSFSGGPYEQYF.

Points on this clone: Other DNA sequences of this sample code for an identical CDR3. The genes are TRBV30 and TRBJ2-5; 7 bases match TRBD2. Germline CDR1 is GTSNPN and CDR2 is SVGIG (reference sequence). CDR3 size: 13 residues. V was pared by 0 bases and J by 5 bases, with 3 bases of the junction left unmatched. The CDR3 region has the DNA TGTGCCTGGAGTGTCGGTAGCGGGGAGACCCAGTACTTC. It specifies CAWSVGSGETQYF.

This chain joins TRBV29-1 and TRBJ2-1; perhaps TRBD2 as D (6 bases). CDR1 and CDR2 (germline): SQVTM, ANQGSEA. This CDR3 comprises 14 residues. V shed 4 bases and J shed 6 bases, with 16 bases lying between them. CDR3: CSVGGGERRNEQFF. CDR3 nucleotides: TGCAGCGTTGGAGGAGGGGAGAGGCGCAATGAGCAGTTCTTC.